This TCR beta chain is drawn from a study of T cells in Graves' hyperthyroidism and ophthalmopathy. Patients were excluded because of uncontrolled infection, other autoimmune disease, pregnancy or lactation. Over 8 ml fresh peripheral blood yielded the PBMCs. At least ten counts were recorded for this clonotype. No antigen is known for it. It was RNA transcripts that yielded the amplified TCR beta CDR3 regions. The TCR CDR3 was amplified in a first-round RT-PCR using the HTBI primer set. MiXCR, run by TCRdb on the multiplex PCR reads, gives a single entry per CDR3 protein. The sample has fewer than 250,000 distinct CDR3 sequences, roughly 18% seen once; the top ten hold 50%. Looked up from germline, CDR1 is SGHRS and CDR2 is YFSETQ. Trimming shortened V by 5 bases and J by 3 bases, and 18 bases separated the two germline ends. This CDR3 comprises 15 residues. Findings and limits, study-wide: By a 13 V-J model, ophthalmopathy was set apart from stable hyperthyroidism. Blood also held most thyroid clonotypes expanded beyond 0.001.

Input material: blood. This clonotype was sampled from a man in his fifties with Graves' hyperthyroidism. V usage is TRBV5-1 and J usage is TRBJ2-7; a possible D gene is TRBD2 (5 bases). The CDR3 here is CASSGDGGPFYEQYF. CDR3 bases: TGCGCCAGCAGTGGGGATGGAGGACCTTTCTACGAGCAGTACTTC.